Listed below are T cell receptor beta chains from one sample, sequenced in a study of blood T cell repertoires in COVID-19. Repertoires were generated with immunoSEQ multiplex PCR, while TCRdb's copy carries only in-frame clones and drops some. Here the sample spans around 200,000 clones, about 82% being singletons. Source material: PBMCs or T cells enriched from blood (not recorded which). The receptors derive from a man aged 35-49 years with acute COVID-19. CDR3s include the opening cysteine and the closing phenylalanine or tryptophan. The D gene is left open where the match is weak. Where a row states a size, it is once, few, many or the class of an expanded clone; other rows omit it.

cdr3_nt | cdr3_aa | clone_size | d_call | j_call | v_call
TGTGCCAGCAGTTACGAAGGGGCAAGCACTGAAGCTTTCTTT | CASSYEGASTEAFF | few | - | TRBJ1-1 | TRBV6-2/TRBV6-3
TGTGCCAGCAGCCGAATGGCGGGCTCCTACAATGAGCAGTTCTTC | CASSRMAGSYNEQFF | - | - | TRBJ2-1 | TRBV3-1/TRBV3-2
TGTGCCAGCAGCCTCGCGGGGGTCTCCCAAGAGACCCAGTACTTC | CASSLAGVSQETQYF | once | TRBD2 | TRBJ2-5 | TRBV11-2
TGTGCCAGCAGCTTATGGGGCCAGGACACCGGGGAGCTGTTTTTT | CASSLWGQDTGELFF | once | - | TRBJ2-2 | TRBV7-2
TGTGCCAGCAGTCCCGCCCCTAGACAGGTCTCGGGGTCCGGAAACACCATATATTTT | CASSPAPRQVSGSGNTIYF | - | - | TRBJ1-3 | TRBV28
TGTGCCAGTAGTCGCGAGGGCCAGCATTACGAGCAGTACTTC | CASSREGQHYEQYF | - | - | TRBJ2-7 | TRBV19
TGTGCCAGCAACCTAGCGGGCGCCAGCTCCTACGAGCAGTACTTC | CASNLAGASSYEQYF | - | TRBD2 | TRBJ2-7 | TRBV6-5
TGTGCCAGCAGCCGACGGACTAGCGGAGACACAGATACGCAGTATTTT | CASSRRTSGDTDTQYF | - | TRBD2 | TRBJ2-3 | TRBV5-4
TGTGCCAGCATCAGGGGGGTTGAGCAGTACTTC | CASIRGVEQYF | - | - | TRBJ2-7 | TRBV5-8
TGTGCCAGCAGCCAAGAGCCGGGACTAGCGGGAGGACGCAATGAGCAGTTCTTC | CASSQEPGLAGGRNEQFF | once | TRBD2 | TRBJ2-1 | TRBV4-2
TGTGCCAGCGGGTCCAGACAGTACTATGGCTACACCTTC | CASGSRQYYGYTF | few | - | TRBJ1-2 | TRBV28
TGCAGTTCGACGGAGAATGAAAAACTGTTTTTT | CSSTENEKLFF | - | - | TRBJ1-4 | TRBV20-1
TGTGCCTGGAGTGTTGGAAAGCGGAATGAAAAACTGTTTTTT | CAWSVGKRNEKLFF | - | - | TRBJ1-4 | TRBV30
TGCGCCAGCAGCTTAGTTCACAGGGGAGATGGGAACACTGAAGCTTTCTTT | CASSLVHRGDGNTEAFF | - | TRBD1 | TRBJ1-1 | TRBV5-1
TGTGCCAGCAGCCATGGAGTTGGGGACAGGGCTGAAAAACTGTTTTTT | CASSHGVGDRAEKLFF | - | TRBD1 | TRBJ1-4 | TRBV4-2
TGTGCCAGCAACAATGGGCTAGCGGGGGCCGGGGAGCTGTTTTTT | CASNNGLAGAGELFF | - | TRBD2 | TRBJ2-2 | TRBV7-6
TGTGCCAGCAGCCAAAGCCGGGACAGTCATGGCTACACCTTC | CASSQSRDSHGYTF | - | TRBD1 | TRBJ1-2 | TRBV6-5
TGCAGCGTTGAGGGACAGTCGAATGGGGAGCAGTACTTC | CSVEGQSNGEQYF | - | TRBD1 | TRBJ2-7 | TRBV29-1
TGCGCCAGCAGCCAAGATCTCCTTTTTGATACGCAGTATTTT | CASSQDLLFDTQYF | - | - | TRBJ2-3 | TRBV4-3
TGTGCCAGCAGCTTGACCTCTCGAGCTAGCGGGAGAACCGGGGAGCTGTTTTTT | CASSLTSRASGRTGELFF | once | TRBD2 | TRBJ2-2 | TRBV5-6
TGTGCCAGCTCACCTACCTTCGGGACAGGGGGTTCTAACACTGAAGCTTTCTTT | CASSPTFGTGGSNTEAFF | - | TRBD1 | TRBJ1-1 | TRBV18
TGTGCCAGCAGGTCTAGCGGGAGCTCCTACGAGCAGTACTTC | CASRSSGSSYEQYF | - | TRBD2 | TRBJ2-7 | TRBV7-9
TGTGCCAGCAGCGCTGGGGGACTACAAGAGACCCAGTACTTC | CASSAGGLQETQYF | - | TRBD2 | TRBJ2-5 | TRBV9
TGTGCCAGCAGCTTGGCTCGCCCATACGAGCAGTACTTC | CASSLARPYEQYF | - | - | TRBJ2-7 | TRBV13
TGCGCCAGCAGCCCCGCTACGGGAGGACGGAATGAGCAGTTCTTC | CASSPATGGRNEQFF | - | TRBD2 | TRBJ2-1 | TRBV4-1
TGTGCCAGCAGCTTAGGGGGACAGGGGGTGAAGCCCCAGCATTTT | CASSLGGQGVKPQHF | - | TRBD1 | TRBJ1-5 | TRBV7-8
TGTGCCAGCAGCAGCGGGACTAGCGGCCCCTACGAGCAGTACTTC | CASSSGTSGPYEQYF | - | TRBD2 | TRBJ2-7 | TRBV6-5
TGTGCCAGCAGCCTTTCAAGCGGCCCGAATGAGCAGTTCTTC | CASSLSSGPNEQFF | - | - | TRBJ2-1 | TRBV7-2
TGCAGCGTTTTTCAGGCCCCTGTCGGAACTGAAGCTTTCTTT | CSVFQAPVGTEAFF | once | - | TRBJ1-1 | TRBV29-1
TGTGCCAGCAGCCCCTCCCCGGGACACAAACTCTATGGCTACACCTTC | CASSPSPGHKLYGYTF | - | - | TRBJ1-2 | TRBV14
TGCAGCGCAAGAATACCTCTAGCGGGGAATGAGCAGTTCTTC | CSARIPLAGNEQFF | few | TRBD2 | TRBJ2-1 | TRBV29-1
TGTGCCAGCAGCCGGTCAGGGGTCTACGAGCAGTACTTC | CASSRSGVYEQYF | - | - | TRBJ2-7 | TRBV9
TGTGCCACCAGTGATACCCAGACTAACACCGGGGAGCTGTTTTTT | CATSDTQTNTGELFF | - | - | TRBJ2-2 | TRBV24-1
TGTGCCAGCAGCTCCAGGGGTGGCGGGAGTTCAGATACGCAGTATTTT | CASSSRGGGSSDTQYF | - | - | TRBJ2-3 | TRBV11-2
TGTGCCAGCAGCTTAGATATGAGTAGCGGGAGACGCAATGAGCAGTTCTTC | CASSLDMSSGRRNEQFF | - | TRBD2 | TRBJ2-1 | TRBV7-7
TGTGCCAGCAGCCAAGAAACTGGGCGTGCTTTCTTT | CASSQETGRAFF | - | - | TRBJ1-1 | TRBV3-1/TRBV3-2
TGTGCCAGCAGCCCCCCCGGAGGTGGGCCCCAGCATTTT | CASSPPGGGPQHF | - | - | TRBJ1-5 | TRBV3-1/TRBV3-2
TGTGCCAGCAGTGTCCGGGCTGAAGCTTTCTTT | CASSVRAEAFF | once | - | TRBJ1-1 | TRBV2
TGTGCCAGCAGCGTGGGTATAGCGGGAGGGGGGCAGTACTTC | CASSVGIAGGGQYF | - | TRBD2 | TRBJ2-7 | TRBV6-5
TGTGCCACCAGTGCCAAGGACAGGCCCGGCGAGGGCTACACCTTC | CATSAKDRPGEGYTF | - | TRBD1 | TRBJ1-2 | TRBV24-1
TGTGCCAGCACTCAAACAGGGGTAGGCAATCAGCCCCAGCATTTT | CASTQTGVGNQPQHF | - | TRBD1 | TRBJ1-5 | TRBV2
TGTGCCAGCAGCCCCCTGGGGGGGAGTGGATCCTACAATGAGCAGTTCTTC | CASSPLGGSGSYNEQFF | - | TRBD2 | TRBJ2-1 | TRBV3-1/TRBV3-2
TGTGCAACGTCCCAACTAGCGGGATACTACGAGCAGTACTTC | CATSQLAGYYEQYF | - | TRBD2 | TRBJ2-7 | TRBV6-5
TGTGCCAGCAGCCAAGACAGCGGGGGCGGTTGGAATGAGCAGTTCTTC | CASSQDSGGGWNEQFF | - | TRBD2 | TRBJ2-1 | TRBV4-2
TGTGCCAGCTGGCCGCGGGTTGGAAACACCATATATTTT | CASWPRVGNTIYF | - | - | TRBJ1-3 | TRBV7-2
TGTGCCACCTCACTTTTTGGACCGAGGGCCGGGGAGCTGTTTTTT | CATSLFGPRAGELFF | - | - | TRBJ2-2 | TRBV19
TGTGCCAGCAGTTTCGCGGAATACAATCAGCCCCAGCATTTT | CASSFAEYNQPQHF | - | - | TRBJ1-5 | TRBV28
TGTGCCAGCAGCTTTAGGGACAGGGGTCTTTATGGCTACACCTTC | CASSFRDRGLYGYTF | few | TRBD1 | TRBJ1-2 | TRBV7-2
TGTGCCAGCAGCTTGTCCCGAGCCTACGAGCAGTACTTC | CASSLSRAYEQYF | - | - | TRBJ2-7 | TRBV5-4
TGTGCCAGCAGCTCCCAGAGGGGGCTCAATGAGCAGTTCTTC | CASSSQRGLNEQFF | - | TRBD1 | TRBJ2-1 | TRBV11-2
TGTGCCAGCTCACCGTTGATGGGGGGGGACTCCTACAATGAGCAGTTCTTC | CASSPLMGGDSYNEQFF | - | TRBD2 | TRBJ2-1 | TRBV18
TGCAGCGTTGGTACAGGGGGCGACTATGGCTACACCTTC | CSVGTGGDYGYTF | - | TRBD1 | TRBJ1-2 | TRBV29-1
TGCGCCAGCAGCCAAGATCACAGAATGAGCTCCTACGAGCAGTACTTC | CASSQDHRMSSYEQYF | - | - | TRBJ2-7 | TRBV4-1
TGTGCCAGCAGCGCCCACGCCGGGACTGATAATTCACCCCTCCACTTT | CASSAHAGTDNSPLHF | - | - | TRBJ1-6 | TRBV9
TGTGCCTCTCAAGGGGTAGCAGGATACAATGAGCAGTTCTTC | CASQGVAGYNEQFF | - | - | TRBJ2-1 | TRBV30